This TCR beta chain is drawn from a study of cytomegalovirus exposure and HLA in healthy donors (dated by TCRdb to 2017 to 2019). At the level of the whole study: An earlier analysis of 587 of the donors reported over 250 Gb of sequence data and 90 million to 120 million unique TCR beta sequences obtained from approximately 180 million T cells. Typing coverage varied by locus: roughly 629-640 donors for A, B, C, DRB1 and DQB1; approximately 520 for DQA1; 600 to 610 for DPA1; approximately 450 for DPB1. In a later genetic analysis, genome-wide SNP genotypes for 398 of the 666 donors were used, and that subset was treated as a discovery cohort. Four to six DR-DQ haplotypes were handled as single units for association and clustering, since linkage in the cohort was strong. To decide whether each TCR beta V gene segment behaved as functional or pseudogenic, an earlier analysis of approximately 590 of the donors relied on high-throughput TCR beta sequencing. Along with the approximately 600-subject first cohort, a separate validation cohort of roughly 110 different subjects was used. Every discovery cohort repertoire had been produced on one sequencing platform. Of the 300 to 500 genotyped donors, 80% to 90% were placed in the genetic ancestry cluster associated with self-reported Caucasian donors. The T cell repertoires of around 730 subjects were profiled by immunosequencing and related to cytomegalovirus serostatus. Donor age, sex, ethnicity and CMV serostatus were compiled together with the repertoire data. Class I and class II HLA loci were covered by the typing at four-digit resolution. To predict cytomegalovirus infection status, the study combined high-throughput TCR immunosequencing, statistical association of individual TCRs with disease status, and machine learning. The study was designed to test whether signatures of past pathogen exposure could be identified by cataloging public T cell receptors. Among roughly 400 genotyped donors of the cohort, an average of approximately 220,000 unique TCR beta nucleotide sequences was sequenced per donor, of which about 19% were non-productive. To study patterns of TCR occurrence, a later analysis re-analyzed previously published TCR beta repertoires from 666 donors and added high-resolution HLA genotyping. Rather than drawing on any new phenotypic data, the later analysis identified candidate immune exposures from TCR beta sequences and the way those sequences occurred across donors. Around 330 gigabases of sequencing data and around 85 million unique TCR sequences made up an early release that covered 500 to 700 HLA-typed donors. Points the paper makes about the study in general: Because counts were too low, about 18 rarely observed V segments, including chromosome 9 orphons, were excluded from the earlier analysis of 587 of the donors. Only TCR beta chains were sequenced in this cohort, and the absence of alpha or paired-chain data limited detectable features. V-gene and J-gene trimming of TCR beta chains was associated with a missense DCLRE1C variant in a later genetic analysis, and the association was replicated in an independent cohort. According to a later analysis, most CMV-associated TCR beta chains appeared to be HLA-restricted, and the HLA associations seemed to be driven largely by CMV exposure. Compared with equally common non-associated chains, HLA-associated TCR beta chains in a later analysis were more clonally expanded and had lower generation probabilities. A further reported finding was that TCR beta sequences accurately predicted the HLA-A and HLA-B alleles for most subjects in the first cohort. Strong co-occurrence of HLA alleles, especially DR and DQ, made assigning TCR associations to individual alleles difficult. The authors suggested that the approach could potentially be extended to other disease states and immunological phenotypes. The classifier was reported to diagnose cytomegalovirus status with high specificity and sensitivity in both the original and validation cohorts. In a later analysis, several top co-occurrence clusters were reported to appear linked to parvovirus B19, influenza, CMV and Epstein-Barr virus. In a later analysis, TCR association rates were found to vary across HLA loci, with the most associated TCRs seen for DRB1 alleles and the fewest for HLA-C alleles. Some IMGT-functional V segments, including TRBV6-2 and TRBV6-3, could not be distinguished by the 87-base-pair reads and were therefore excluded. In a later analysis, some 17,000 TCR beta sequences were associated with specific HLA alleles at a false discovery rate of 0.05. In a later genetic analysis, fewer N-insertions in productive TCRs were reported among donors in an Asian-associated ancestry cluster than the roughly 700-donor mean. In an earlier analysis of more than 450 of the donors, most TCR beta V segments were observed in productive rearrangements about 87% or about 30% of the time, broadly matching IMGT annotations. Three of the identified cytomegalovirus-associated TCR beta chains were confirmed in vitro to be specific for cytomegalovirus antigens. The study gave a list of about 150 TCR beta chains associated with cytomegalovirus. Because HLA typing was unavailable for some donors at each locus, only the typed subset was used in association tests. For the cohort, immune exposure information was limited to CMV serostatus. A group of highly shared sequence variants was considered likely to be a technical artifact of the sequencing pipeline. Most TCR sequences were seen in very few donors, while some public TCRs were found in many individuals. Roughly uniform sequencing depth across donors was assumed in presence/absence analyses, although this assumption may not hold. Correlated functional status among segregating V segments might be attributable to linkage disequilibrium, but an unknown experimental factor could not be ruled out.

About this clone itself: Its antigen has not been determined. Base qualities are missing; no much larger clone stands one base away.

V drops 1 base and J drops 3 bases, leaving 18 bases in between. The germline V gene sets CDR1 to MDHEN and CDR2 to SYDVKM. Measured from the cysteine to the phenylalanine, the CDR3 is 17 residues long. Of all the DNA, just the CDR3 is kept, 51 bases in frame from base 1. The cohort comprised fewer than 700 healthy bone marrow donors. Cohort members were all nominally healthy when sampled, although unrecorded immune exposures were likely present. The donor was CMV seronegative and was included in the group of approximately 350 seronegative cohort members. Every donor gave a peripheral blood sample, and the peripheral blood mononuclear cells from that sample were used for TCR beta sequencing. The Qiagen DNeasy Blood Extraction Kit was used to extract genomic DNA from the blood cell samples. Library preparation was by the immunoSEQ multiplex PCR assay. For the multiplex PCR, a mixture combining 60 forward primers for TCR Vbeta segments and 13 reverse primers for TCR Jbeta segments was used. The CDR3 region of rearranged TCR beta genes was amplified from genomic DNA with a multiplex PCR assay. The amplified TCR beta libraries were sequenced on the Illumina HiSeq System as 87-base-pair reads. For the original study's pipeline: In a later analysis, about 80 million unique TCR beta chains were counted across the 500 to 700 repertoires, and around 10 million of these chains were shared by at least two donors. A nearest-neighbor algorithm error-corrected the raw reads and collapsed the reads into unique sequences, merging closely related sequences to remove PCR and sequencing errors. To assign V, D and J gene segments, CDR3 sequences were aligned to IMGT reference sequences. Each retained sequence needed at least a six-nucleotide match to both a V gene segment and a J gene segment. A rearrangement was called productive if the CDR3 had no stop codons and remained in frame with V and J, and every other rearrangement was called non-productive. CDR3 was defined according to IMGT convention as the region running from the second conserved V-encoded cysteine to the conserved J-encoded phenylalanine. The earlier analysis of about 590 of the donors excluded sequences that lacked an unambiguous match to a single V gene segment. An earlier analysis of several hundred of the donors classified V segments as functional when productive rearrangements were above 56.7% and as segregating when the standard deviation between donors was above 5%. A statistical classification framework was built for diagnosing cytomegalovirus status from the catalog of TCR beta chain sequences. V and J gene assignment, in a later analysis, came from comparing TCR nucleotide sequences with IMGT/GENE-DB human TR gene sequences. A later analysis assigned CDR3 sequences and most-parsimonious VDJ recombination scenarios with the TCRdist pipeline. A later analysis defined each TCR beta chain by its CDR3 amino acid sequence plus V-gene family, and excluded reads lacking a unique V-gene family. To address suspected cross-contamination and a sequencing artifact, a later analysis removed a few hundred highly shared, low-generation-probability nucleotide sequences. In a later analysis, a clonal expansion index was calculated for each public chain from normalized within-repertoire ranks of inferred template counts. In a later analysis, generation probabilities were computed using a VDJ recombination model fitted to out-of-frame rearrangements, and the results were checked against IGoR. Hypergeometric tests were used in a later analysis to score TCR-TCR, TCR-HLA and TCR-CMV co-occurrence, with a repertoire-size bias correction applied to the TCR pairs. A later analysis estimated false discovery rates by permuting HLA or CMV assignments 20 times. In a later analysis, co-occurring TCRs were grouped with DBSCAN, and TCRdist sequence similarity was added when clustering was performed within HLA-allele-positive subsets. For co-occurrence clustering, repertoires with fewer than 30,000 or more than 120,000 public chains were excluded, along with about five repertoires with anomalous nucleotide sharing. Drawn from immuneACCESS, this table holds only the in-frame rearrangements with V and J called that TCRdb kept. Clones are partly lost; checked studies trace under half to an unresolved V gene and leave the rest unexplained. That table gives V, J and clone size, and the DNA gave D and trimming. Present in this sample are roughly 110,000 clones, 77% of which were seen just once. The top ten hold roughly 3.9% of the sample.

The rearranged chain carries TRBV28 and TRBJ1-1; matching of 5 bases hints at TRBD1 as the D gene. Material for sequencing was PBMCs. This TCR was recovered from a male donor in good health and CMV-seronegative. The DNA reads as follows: TGTGCCAGCAGTTTATCCGGGACGGGGGGAATGGACACTGAAGCTTTCTTT. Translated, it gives CASSLSGTGGMDTEAFF. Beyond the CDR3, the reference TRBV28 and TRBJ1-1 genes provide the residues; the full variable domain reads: DVKVTQSSRYLVKRTGEKVFLECVQDMDHENMFWYRQDPGLGLRLIYFSYDVKMKEKGDIPEGYSVSREKKERFSLILESASTNQTSMYLCASSLSGTGGMDTEAFFGQGTRLTVV.